A single sample gave rise to the 14 T cell receptor beta chains below, sequenced in a study of blood T cell repertoires in COVID-19. This table comes from immunoSEQ multiplex PCR, and its TCRdb copy is limited to in-frame clones, with some not included. The top ten clones hold over 7% of a sample with about 33,000 clones, almost 85% of them seen once. Specimen: peripheral blood. The receptors stem from a man of 80 years or more with active COVID-19.

The chain joins TRBV7-2 to TRBJ2-3; 9 bases are a match to TRBD2. J lost 6 bases, V lost 0 bases, and 7 bases had no gene match. Germline V CDR1 and CDR2: SGHTA, FQGNSA. The CDR3 extends over 16 amino acids. In nucleotides, the CDR3 is TGTGCCAGCAGCTTAGCGGGGCGGGGGGGCCCGGATACGCAGTATTTT. Its translation is CASSLAGRGGPDTQYF.

The chain has TRBV6-1 and TRBJ2-5, with no clear D. The CDR3 sequence is 14 residues long. V was shortened by 2 bases and J by 4 bases, with 11 bases between the two germline ends. Looked up from germline, CDR1 is MNHNS and CDR2 is SASEGT. The CDR3 DNA sequence: TGTGCCAGCAGTGAACGTCAGGTAGGAGAGACCCAGTACTTC. As protein: CASSERQVGETQYF.

This chain connects TRBV10-3 to TRBJ1-2; 8 positions agree with TRBD1. CDR1 ENHRY and CDR2 SYGVKD come from the germline V gene. CDR3 length: 14 residues. With 3 bases clipped from V and 8 bases from J, the junction kept 8 bases outside the gene matches. Here the CDR3 DNA reads TGTGCCATCAGTGAAGGACAGGGTAAACGGGGCTACACCTTC. Its translation: CAISEGQGKRGYTF.

The chain employs TRBV14 and TRBJ1-2; D not resolved. The germline V and J ends were trimmed by 2 bases and 2 bases, with 12 bases remaining between them. Germline CDR1 is SGHDN and CDR2 is FVKESK. The CDR3 covers 15 residues. The chain's CDR3 is CASSQFEAWNYGYTF. For the CDR3, the DNA is TGTGCCAGCAGCCAATTCGAGGCGTGGAACTATGGCTACACCTTC. Together with reference TRBV14 and TRBJ1-2, the CDR3 gives the full variable domain: EAGVTQFPSHSVIEKGQTVTLRCDPISGHDNLYWYRRVMGKEIKFLLHFVKESKQDESGMPNNRFLAERTGGTYSTLKVQPAELEDSGVYFCASSQFEAWNYGYTFGSGTRLTVV.

This clone was counted between two and nine times. This rearrangement joins TRBV6-5 to TRBJ2-1, with 9 bases that match TRBD1. Germline CDR1 is MNHEY and CDR2 is SVGAGI. The V gene end was trimmed by 1 base and the J gene end by 7 bases; junction bases not matched to a gene: 5. The CDR3 totals 15 residues. For the CDR3, the DNA is TGTGCCAGCAGTTACTGGACAGGGGAGGGGAATGAGCAGTTCTTC. Translated, it gives CASSYWTGEGNEQFF.

The V and J genes are TRBV30 and TRBJ2-5, with 7 bases identical to TRBD2. Germline V gives CDR1 GTSNPN, CDR2 SVGIG (reference sequence). The CDR3 length is 12 residues. After removal of 5 bases from V and 5 bases from J, the junction contained 5 bases not matched to a gene. CDR3 bases: TGTGCCTGGGCGGGGGACGCGGAGACCCAGTACTTC. This gives the protein CAWAGDAETQYF.

The gene calls are TRBV29-1 and TRBJ2-1; 9 positions agree with TRBD2. Trimming took 1 base from V and 2 from J; bases not matched to a gene: 9. Germline V gene sequence: CDR1 SQVTM, CDR2 ANQGSEA. The CDR3 length is 17 residues. In DNA form, the CDR3 reads TGCAGCGTTGAAGCGGGGCGGGGGGGCCTAACCTACAATGAGCAGTTCTTC. The encoded protein is CSVEAGRGGLTYNEQFF.

This clone occurred a few times. The chain has TRBV2 and TRBJ1-1; the D is unclear. Per the germline V gene, CDR1 is SNHLY and CDR2 is FYNNEI. The CDR3 covers 15 residues. V shed 0 bases and J shed 0 bases, with 8 bases lying between them. CDR3 in amino acids: CASSEAERMNTEAFF. The CDR3 nucleotides are TGTGCCAGCAGTGAAGCCGAGAGGATGAACACTGAAGCTTTCTTT.

V gene TRBV5-4 combines with J gene TRBJ2-2, with D perhaps matching TRBD1 (6 bases). The CDR3 runs 15 residues. Germline lookup yields CDR1 SGHNT and CDR2 YYREEE (reference sequence). Trimming removed 0 bases from V and 8 bases from J, with 14 bases in between. The CDR3: CASSLEGRGKGELFF. CDR3 nucleotides: TGTGCCAGCAGCTTGGAGGGCAGGGGCAAGGGGGAGCTGTTTTTT.

This clone is medium-sized in the sample. The chain uses TRBV28 and TRBJ1-2; D is uncertain. This CDR3 spans 15 amino acids. V was cut by 7 bases and J by 2 bases, with 17 bases left in between. Germline V gives CDR1 MDHEN, CDR2 SYDVKM. The chain's CDR3 is CASNARRTRNYGYTF. DNA of the CDR3: TGTGCCAGCAACGCCAGGCGCACCCGGAACTATGGCTACACCTTC.

This chain uses TRBV6-5 with TRBJ1-1, with D possibly TRBD1 on 6 matching bases. Deletions cut 5 bases from V and 8 bases from J, with 15 bases between. Per germline, CDR1 MNHEY and CDR2 SVGAGI. The CDR3 runs to 13 residues. CDR3 in DNA: TGTGCCAGCAGTCGTAGCCCCAGGGGCGAAGCTTTCTTT. It specifies CASSRSPRGEAFF.

The chain recombines TRBV10-3 with TRBJ2-3; 15 nucleotides line up with TRBD2. V lost 4 bases, J lost 1 base, and 6 bases stayed unmatched. CDR3 length equals 18 residues. CDR1 and CDR2 (germline): ENHRY, SYGVKD. CDR3 DNA: TGTGCCATCAGTGGGACTAGCGGGGGGGCTATCGGCACAGATACGCAGTATTTT. It translates to CAISGTSGGAIGTDTQYF.

This chain uses TRBV6-6 with TRBJ2-7; D gene uncertain. This CDR3 is 12 amino acids long. Trimming shortened V by 5 bases and J by 5 bases, and 10 bases separated the two germline ends. In germline, CDR1 is MNHNY, CDR2 SVGAGI (reference sequence). The CDR3 sequence: CASSPSSDEQYF. In DNA form, the CDR3 reads TGTGCCAGCAGTCCATCTTCGGACGAGCAGTACTTC.

The gene calls are TRBV5-1 and TRBJ2-5, with D possibly matching TRBD2 (6 bases). The CDR3 totals 15 residues. CDR1 is SGHRS, CDR2 YFSETQ, per germline. V lost 3 bases, J lost 0 bases, and 12 bases lay in between. The chain's CDR3 is CASSWDSPNQETQYF. CDR3 in DNA: TGCGCCAGCAGCTGGGACTCCCCGAACCAAGAGACCCAGTACTTC.